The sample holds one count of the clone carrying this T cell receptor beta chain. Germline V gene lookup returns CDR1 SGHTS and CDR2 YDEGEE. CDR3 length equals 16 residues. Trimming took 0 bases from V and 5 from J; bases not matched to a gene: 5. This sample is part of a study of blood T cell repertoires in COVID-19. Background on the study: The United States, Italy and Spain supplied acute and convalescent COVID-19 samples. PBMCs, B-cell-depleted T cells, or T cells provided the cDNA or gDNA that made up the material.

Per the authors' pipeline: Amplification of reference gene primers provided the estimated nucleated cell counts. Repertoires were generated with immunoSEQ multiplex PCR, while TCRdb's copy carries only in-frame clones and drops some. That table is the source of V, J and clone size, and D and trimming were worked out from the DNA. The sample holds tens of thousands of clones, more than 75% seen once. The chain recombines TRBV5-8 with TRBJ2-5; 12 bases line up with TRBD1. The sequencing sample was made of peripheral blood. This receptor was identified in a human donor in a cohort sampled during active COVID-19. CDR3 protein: CASSLAGTGGRETQYF. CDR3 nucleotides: TGTGCCAGCAGCTTGGCCGGGACAGGGGGCCGGGAGACCCAGTACTTC. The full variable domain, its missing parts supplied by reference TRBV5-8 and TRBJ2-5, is EAGVTQSPTHLIKTRGQQATLRCSPISGHTSVYWYQQALGLGLQFLLWYDEGEERNRGNFPPRFSGRQFPNYSSELNVNALELEDSALYLCASSLAGTGGRETQYFGPGTRLLVL.